This T cell receptor beta chain was observed in a study of T cells in Graves' hyperthyroidism and ophthalmopathy. Findings and caveats of the study: In simple terms, a model built on 13 V-J features told ophthalmopathy apart from stable hyperthyroidism.

Under 3 months was the duration of disease in ophthalmopathy patients, who also had a Clinical Activity Score of at least 3 and a NOSPECS grade of at least 4. RNA transcripts provided the source from which TCR beta CDR3 regions were amplified. The HTBI set primed first-round TCR CDR3 RT-PCR. Using its own MiXCR run on the multiplex PCR reads, TCRdb lists one record per CDR3 protein. The top ten hold roughly 12% of the sample, which has more than 45,000 distinct CDR3 sequences, 40% to 55% seen once. Trimming took 8 bases from V and 3 from J; bases not matched to a gene: 4. CDR1 and CDR2 from the germline V gene are MNHNS and SASEGT. The CDR3 totals 13 residues. Comment on this clonotype: Antigen specificity is unknown.

The sample was blood. This receptor was taken from a young woman with Graves' ophthalmopathy. This sequence joins TRBV6-1 and TRBJ2-3, with 8 bases matching TRBD1. The CDR3 sequence: CASVTGGTDTQYF. CDR3 coding DNA: TGTGCCAGCGTAACAGGGGGGACAGATACGCAGTATTTT.